The 21 T cell receptor beta chains given below trace back to one sample, sequenced in a study of T cells in Graves' hyperthyroidism and ophthalmopathy. Authors of the study amplified TCR beta CDR3 regions from RNA transcripts. First-round RT-PCR targeting the TCR CDR3 was performed with the HTBI primer set. MiXCR, run by TCRdb on the multiplex PCR reads, gives a single entry per CDR3 protein. The data show 600,000 to 800,000 distinct CDR3 sequences, with approximately 36% seen just once and around 29% held by the top ten. The sequenced sample consisted of blood. These receptors were obtained from a woman aged 40 to 49 with Graves' hyperthyroidism.

The table lists this clonotype with many counts. The rearrangement joins TRBV10-3 to TRBJ1-2; D gene uncertain. The germline V gene encodes CDR1 ENHRY and CDR2 SYGVKD. The germline V and J ends were trimmed by 7 bases and 7 bases, with 19 bases remaining between them. The CDR3 is made up of 14 amino acids. DNA of the CDR3: TGTGCCATCAATGTCGGACGCCAGGAGGGTGGCTACACCTTC. Translated, it gives CAINVGRQEGGYTF.

To note about this clonotype: Being one base from a much bigger clone, this may be a read error. The CDR3 here is CASSSPGQPYEQYF. In DNA, the CDR3 is TGTGCCAGCAGTTCCCCGGGACAGCCCTACGAGCAGTACTTC. This sequence joins TRBV10-2 and TRBJ2-7; 7 nucleotides align to TRBD1. This CDR3 has 14 residues. Per the germline V gene, CDR1 is WSHSY and CDR2 is SAAADI.

The genes are TRBV10-3 and TRBJ2-7; a possible D gene is TRBD2 (5 bases). V shed 10 bases and J shed 5 bases, with 24 bases lying between them. The germline V gene has CDR1 ENHRY and CDR2 SYGVKD. The CDR3 contains 15 residues. The CDR3 region is CASRFSSASIHEQYF. As DNA, the CDR3 is TGTGCCAGCAGGTTCTCCTCGGCTAGCATACACGAGCAGTACTTC.

In its sample, this clonotype was seen a few times. In nucleotides, the CDR3 is TGTGCCAGCAGAGAGGACGGGTTGTATCAGCCCCAGCATTTT. It codes for CASREDGLYQPQHF. The rearrangement uses TRBV12-3 or TRBV12-4 and TRBJ1-5; D gene ambiguous. There are 14 residues in the CDR3. With 6 bases removed from V and 5 bases from J, the gap between germline ends came to 14 bases.

Only a few counts were recorded for this clonotype. The rearrangement links TRBV5-8 to TRBJ1-1; TRBD1 might be the D (5 bases). Germline lookup yields CDR1 SGHTS and CDR2 YDEGEE. The V end lost 0 bases, the J end lost 4 bases, and 13 bases lay between the germline ends. The CDR3 consists of 15 residues. CDR3 bases: TGTGCCAGCAGCTTGGGTTCAGGGCCGAGCACTGAAGCTTTCTTT. This translates into CASSLGSGPSTEAFF.

At least ten counts were recorded for this clonotype. The V call is TRBV7-2, the J call TRBJ1-6; TRBD1 aligns across 10 bases. The junction had 6 bases not matched to a gene; V was cut back by 5 bases and J by 5 bases. CDR1 is SGHTA and CDR2 is FQGNSA in the germline V gene. This CDR3 has 16 amino acids. The CDR3 DNA is TGTGCCAGCAGCCCGGGACAGGGGAAAAATAATTCACCCCTCCACTTT. Its protein is CASSPGQGKNNSPLHF.

The table lists this clonotype with many counts. V gene TRBV29-1 combines with J gene TRBJ2-7; D is ambiguous. The CDR3 is made up of 11 amino acids. Per the germline V gene, CDR1 is SQVTM and CDR2 is ANQGSEA. The CDR3 spells CSVAGSYEQYF. CDR3 nucleotide sequence: TGCAGTGTAGCAGGTTCCTACGAGCAGTACTTC.

The rearrangement links TRBV20-1 to TRBJ1-1; 8 bases fit TRBD1. CDR3 length: 14 residues. CDR1 and CDR2 from the germline V gene are DFQATT and SNEGSKA (reference sequence). Trimming removed 6 bases from V and 6 bases from J; junction bases left unmatched: 12. The CDR3: CSAVPGQEAAEAFF. The DNA of the CDR3 is TGCAGTGCGGTTCCGGGACAGGAGGCCGCTGAAGCTTTCTTT.

For the CDR3, the DNA is TGCAGCGCTGGAAAGACAGGTCACACCGGGGAGCTGTTTTTT. Its translation: CSAGKTGHTGELFF. V is TRBV29-1 and J is TRBJ2-2, with D tentatively TRBD1 (6 bases). CDR1 is SQVTM and CDR2 is ANQGSEA in the germline V gene. This CDR3 has 14 amino acids. Trimming took off 7 bases at V and 3 bases at J, with 15 bases between the two ends.

The chain uses TRBV12-3 or TRBV12-4 and TRBJ2-7, with TRBD2 matching 7 bases. Losses at the gene ends were 6 bases for V and 5 bases for J; bases not matched to a gene: 10. The CDR3 runs to 14 residues. The CDR3 DNA follows: TGTGCCAGCAGCTTGGGACTACCTTCCCACGAGCAGTACTTC. It translates to CASSLGLPSHEQYF.

On this clonotype: Being one base from a much bigger clone, this may be a read error. The chain is built from TRBV6-1 and TRBJ1-4, with D perhaps matching TRBD1 (5 bases). Trimming pared 7 bases from V and 7 bases from J, leaving 10 bases between. CDR3 size: 12 residues. In germline, CDR1 is MNHNS, CDR2 SASEGT. CDR3 protein: CASTGVGEKLFF. CDR3 coding DNA: TGTGCCAGCACGGGGGTTGGTGAAAAACTGTTTTTT.

This chain uses TRBV11-1 with TRBJ1-4; D unclear. Germline assignment: CDR1 SGHAT and CDR2 FQDESV (reference sequence). V was cut by 2 bases and J by 8 bases, with 18 bases left in between. The CDR3 is 16 residues long. Written as DNA, the CDR3 is TGTGCCAGCAGCTTAAATCCCCCGGTGGACCGGGAAAAACTGTTTTTT. It encodes CASSLNPPVDREKLFF.

The V and J genes are TRBV5-4 and TRBJ2-5; the match to TRBD1 covers 10 bases. The CDR3 is 15 residues long. J was trimmed by 6 bases and V by 4 bases; bases with no gene match: 9. Germline V gene data show CDR1 as SGHNT and CDR2 as YYREEE (reference sequence). As DNA, the CDR3 is TGTGCCAGCAGCCAGATGACAGGGGGCGCCCAGACCCAGTACTTC. Its protein is CASSQMTGGAQTQYF.

Note on this clonotype: This may be a read error, as it is one base from a much larger clone. CDR3 sequence: CVSSEAPGLVNQPQHF. The CDR3 DNA follows: TGTGTCAGCAGTGAAGCGCCAGGGTTGGTGAATCAGCCCCAGCATTTT. V and J are TRBV6-6 and TRBJ1-5, with a weak D call TRBD1 (5 bases). CDR1 and CDR2 (germline): MNHNY, SVGAGI (reference sequence). The CDR3 is 16 residues long.

In its sample, this clonotype was seen many times. The chain couples TRBV12-3 or TRBV12-4 to TRBJ1-1; TRBD1 might be the D (6 bases). Trimming removed 6 bases at V and 4 bases at J, with 15 bases between. The CDR3 has 14 amino acids. CDR3 DNA sequence: TGTGCCAGCAGCACTGACAGGTACTTCACTGAAGCTTTCTTT. Its protein product is CASSTDRYFTEAFF.

About this clonotype: A read error may produce the germline difference seen at one junction end. The genes are TRBV10-3 and TRBJ2-7; D not resolved. The CDR3 has 15 residues. Germline CDR1 ENHRY, CDR2 SYGVKD. This CDR3 is CASSETANSRGEQYF. Here the CDR3 DNA reads TGTGCCAGCAGTGAAACCGCGAACTCTCGTGGCGAGCAGTACTTC.

The rearrangement uses TRBV25-1 and TRBJ1-1; D not certain. V was shortened by 5 bases and J by 1 base, with 11 bases between the two germline ends. This CDR3 is 14 amino acids long. Germline assignment: CDR1 MGHDK and CDR2 SYGVNS. CDR3 sequence: CASSHKWGNTEAFF. The CDR3 coding sequence is TGTGCCAGCAGTCATAAGTGGGGGAACACTGAAGCTTTCTTT.

Only one count was recorded for this clonotype. V usage is TRBV2 and J usage is TRBJ2-5; the D is unclear. This CDR3 region has 17 residues. The V and J ends lost 8 bases and 1 base respectively, with 23 bases between them. In germline, CDR1 is SNHLY, CDR2 FYNNEI. Here the CDR3 reads CASSPLPNVGSQETQYF. As DNA, the CDR3 is TGTGCCAGCTCACCACTGCCCAATGTCGGTTCCCAAGAGACCCAGTACTTC.

CDR3 DNA: TGTGCCAGCAGTTCCGCGACAGGGGGCGCCTCGTACTTC. It encodes CASSSATGGASYF. The chain recombines TRBV6-2 or TRBV6-3 with TRBJ2-5; 10 bases are a match to TRBD1. Germline-derived CDR1 and CDR2 are MNHEY and SVGEGT. This CDR3 has 13 residues. The V and J ends lost 4 bases and 13 bases, in that order; junction bases with no gene match: 9.

The chain links TRBV7-8 to TRBJ2-5, with D maybe TRBD2 (5 bases). Germline CDR1 reads SGHVS; CDR2 reads FQNEAQ. The CDR3 is made up of 14 amino acids. Trimming left V 1 base short and J 5 bases short, with 11 bases between. Written as DNA, the CDR3 is TGTGCCAGCAGCTTAGGAGGGAGAACGGAGACCCAGTACTTC. Translating gives CASSLGGRTETQYF.

In its sample, this clonotype was seen many times. The chain links TRBV19 to TRBJ2-7; D uncertain. CDR3 length: 13 residues. V lost 4 bases and J lost 6, with 13 bases in between. CDR1 and CDR2 (germline): LNHDA, SQIVND (reference sequence). This CDR3 reads CASSTTNIGEQYF. CDR3 nucleotide sequence: TGTGCCAGTAGTACTACTAACATCGGCGAGCAGTACTTC.